This T cell receptor (beta chain) was profiled in a study of blood T cell repertoires in COVID-19. Repertoires were generated with immunoSEQ multiplex PCR, while TCRdb's copy carries only in-frame clones and drops some. Of a few hundred thousand clones listed, 80% to 90% are singletons. The sequenced material came from peripheral blood. The clonotype comes from a middle-aged man with active or convalescent COVID-19.

Here the CDR3 DNA reads TGTGCCAGCAGCTTTATCACAGTCCAAGAGACCCAGTACTTC. Translating gives CASSFITVQETQYF. The V and J genes are TRBV5-5 and TRBJ2-5; no clear D. V was cut by 2 bases and J by 1 base, with 9 bases left in between. CDR3 size: 14 residues. Germline CDR1 reads SGHKS; CDR2 reads YYEKEE (reference sequence).